This T cell receptor beta chain came from a study of blood T cell repertoires in COVID-19. Study summary: Samples representing acute and convalescent COVID-19 were sourced from the United States, Italy and Spain. T cells, B-cell-depleted T cells, or PBMCs provided the cDNA or gDNA that served as material.

CDR1 is MNHEY and CDR2 is SVGAGI in the germline V gene. The CDR3 length is 16 residues. Trimming removed 2 bases at V and 5 bases at J, with 19 bases between. Original processing methods: Researchers report that nucleated cell counts were estimated from reference gene primer amplification. Generated by immunoSEQ multiplex PCR, the TCRdb table keeps only in-frame clones and is missing some. V and J calls plus clone size are reproduced from that table; the DNA served to infer D and trimming. The sample has 150,000 to 200,000 clones; 70% to 90% are singletons. The rearrangement joins TRBV6-5 to TRBJ2-7, with a tentative D call TRBD1 (5 bases). The source material was peripheral blood. The sequence derives from a man in his 70s with active or convalescent COVID-19. In DNA, the CDR3 is TGTGCCAGCAGTTACACCATTGCCCCAGGGTACAACGAGCAGTACTTC. This codes for CASSYTIAPGYNEQYF.